This record covers a single TCR beta chain. Each donor was healthy, and each was a bone marrow donor. Use of 60 Vbeta and 13 Jbeta primers characterized the PCR. Assay used: immunoSEQ multiplex PCR; TCRdb lists only in-frame clones, some missing. The sample lists 150,000 or so clones, about three quarters occurring once. This sample is part of a study of cytomegalovirus exposure and HLA in healthy donors. Whole-study context: Sequencing of roughly 180 million T cells in an earlier analysis found 120 million or so unique TCR beta sequences.

V lost 3 bases, J lost 4 bases, and 6 bases stayed unmatched. Germline V gives CDR1 PRHDT, CDR2 FYEKMQ (reference sequence). The CDR3 sequence is 14 residues long. The chain carries TRBV13 and TRBJ2-7, with TRBD2 identical over 7 bases. Material for sequencing was PBMCs. The sequence derives from a girl between 5 and 17 years old in good health and CMV-seronegative. CDR3 in DNA: TGTGCCAGCAGCTTGGGGGGGGGAGGATACGAGCAGTACTTC. The encoded protein is CASSLGGGGYEQYF.